This TCR beta chain was observed in a study of T cells in Graves' hyperthyroidism and ophthalmopathy. The germline V and J ends were trimmed by 3 bases and 6 bases, with 14 bases remaining between them. Per germline, CDR1 SGHVS and CDR2 FQNEAQ. The CDR3 totals 14 residues. Study-level points and caveats: Most thyroid clonotypes expanded above 0.001 appeared in blood too. Onset of ophthalmopathy came a median approximately 6 months after the model predicted it.

About this clonotype: Its antigen is still unknown.

Patients were excluded for uncontrolled infection, other autoimmune disease, pregnancy or lactation. From RNA transcripts, TCR beta CDR3 regions were amplified. TCR CDR3 regions were first amplified by RT-PCR with HTBI primers. Via MiXCR, TCRdb re-called the multiplex PCR reads, giving one row per CDR3 protein. The sample contains about 570,000 distinct CDR3 sequences, roughly 46% of which appear only once. The receptor's source is an adult woman with Graves' disease, either hyperthyroidism or ophthalmopathy (not recorded which). Material for sequencing was peripheral blood or thyroid tissue (not recorded which). The chain couples TRBV7-8 to TRBJ2-5; D is possibly TRBD1 (5 bases). The CDR3 coding sequence is TGTGCCAGCAGCTTGGGCAGGGAAGTAAAGACCCAGTACTTC. Amino acid sequence: CASSLGREVKTQYF.